This paragraph covers one T cell receptor beta chain sequence. This clone was picked up one time. What antigen it recognizes has not been identified. No qualities accompany the bases; no much larger clone lies one base away. This record belongs to a study of shared clonotypes between healthy human individuals (TCRdb year 2020). The study in broad terms: A few men and two women, aged 18 to 49 years, made up the cohort. The study deeply sequenced blood TCR repertoires of about 5 healthy adults to estimate repertoire size and the extent of clonotype sharing between individuals. For each donor, CD4 naive and CD4 memory were each given three plates, CD8 naive was given two plates, and CD8 memory was given one plate. To increase sequencing depth and limit assay-specific biases, different laboratories used diverse techniques to prepare libraries and sequence TCR repertoires. Each donor's leukapheresis produced roughly between about 0.85 and 10 billion PBMCs. Overall results and qualifications from the work: Across a few donors, about 4.5% of naive CD4, 3% to 4% of naive CD8, 2.3% of memory CD4, and 0.4% of memory CD8 clonotypes were shared. Because the study included only a small number of donors, the genetic and exposure-history diversity represented was limited. Compared with non-shared clonotypes, clonotypes shared by all four sorted-subset donors had higher generation probabilities. Pairwise subsampling led to the expectation that sequencing depth would affect the degree of clonotype sharing among donors. Larger estimated clonotype richness was generally found for naive subsets than for memory subsets. Incomplete sequencing was indicated by rarefaction of sorted-subset datasets, despite the large sequencing depth. Only blood was sampled, and tissue TCR repertoires likely differ from those in blood.

Using the deep immunoSEQ assay, TCR CDR3 regions were amplified from genomic DNA by multiplex PCR. Extracted genomic DNA from each cell subset was distributed evenly across all wells of several immunoSEQ 96-well plates, and each plate was treated as a replicate. For sorted subsets, approximately 190 ng genomic DNA, equal to approximately 30,000 T cell genomes, was loaded into each replicate PCR. The purified libraries were quantified using a Qubit 3.0 fluorometer, sized with a Bioanalyzer 2100, and then quantified again using the KAPA Library Quantification kit. A separate single-read 150-cycle Illumina NextSeq 550 flow cell was used to sequence each immunoSEQ 96-well plate. As for the authors' bioinformatics: Because only junctional sequences without quality scores were contained in the immunoSEQ output, filtering matching that applied to full-length reads could not be performed. Sequences were annotated with PyIR, a Python wrapper for IgBLAST v1.9, and V/J genes and CDR3 were assigned using IMGT germline references. Reads with weak V/J assignments (E-value above 1e-6), missing CDR3, stop codons, out-of-frame junctions, or ambiguous translated residues were removed. A V3J clonotype was defined by an identical inferred V gene, J gene, and CDR3 amino acid sequence. Percentage overlap between repertoires was calculated by dividing the number of shared unique clonotypes by the size of the smaller repertoire. Repertoire richness was assessed with RTK rarefaction, the Chao1 estimator, and Recon v2.1 estimates of unobserved clonotypes. OLGA was used to compute generation probabilities for all TCRbeta clonotypes that the gDNA method yielded from a handful of donors. Drawn from immuneACCESS, this table holds only the in-frame rearrangements with V and J called that TCRdb kept. Clones are partly lost; checked studies trace under half to an unresolved V gene and leave the rest unexplained. The V and J calls and clone size come from that table; D and trimming were worked out from the DNA. Counted in this sample were roughly 1,800,000 clones; approximately 94% of them appeared once. The ten largest clones add up to 1% to 1.5% of the sample.

CDR1 SGHAT and CDR2 FQNNGV are derived from the germline V gene. V loses 4 bases at its end and J loses 2 bases; junction bases beyond the gene matches: 6. The CDR3 measures 15 amino acids from cysteine to phenylalanine. The retained sequence is limited to the CDR3, 45 bases, with the frame set at the first base. CD8 naive samples were CD45RO-negative cells positively selected for CCR7, giving a CD45RA+CCR7+ population that excluded TemRA cells. The donors were healthy, HIV-negative adults with no recently reported acute infections or vaccinations. Only Caucasian adults living in Nashville, Tennessee, USA were represented among the donors. Blood was obtained by leukapheresis, after which PBMCs were separated by Ficoll-Histopaque density gradient centrifugation and cryopreserved in liquid nitrogen vapor phase. Analytical flow cytometry was used to check the purity and quantity of every magnetically sorted T cell population. Each sorted fraction had its genomic DNA isolated and then quantified by UV absorbance on a Nanodrop 2000c.

The source is a man in his late teens or twenties in good health. Recombination joined TRBV11-2 with TRBJ2-7, with TRBD2 matching 9 junction bases. Specimen: naive CD8+ T cells sorted from blood. Taken with the paper, the label for cell subset or site translates to: CD45RA+CCR7+. The CDR3 reads as follows: CASSSPGTSTYEQYF. The DNA is TGTGCCAGCAGCTCTCCCGGGACTAGCACCTACGAGCAGTACTTC.